This TCR beta chain was obtained from a study of cytomegalovirus exposure and HLA in healthy donors. Findings and limits, study-wide: In vitro checks showed that three CMV-associated chains really do target CMV antigens.

The PCR was carried out with 60 Vbeta primers and 13 Jbeta primers. This table comes from immunoSEQ multiplex PCR, and its TCRdb copy is limited to in-frame clones, with some not included. The table includes 250,000 to 300,000 clones, roughly 81% detected once. V was pared by 4 bases and J by 4 bases, with 13 bases between. Germline lookup yields CDR1 SQVTM and CDR2 ANQGSEA. CDR3 length: 14 amino acids. A remark on this clone: Its antigen is not known.

The chain is built from TRBV29-1 and TRBJ1-4; tentatively, D is TRBD1 (5 bases). This TCR came from a woman between 40 and 55 years old in good health and CMV-seropositive. Material for sequencing was PBMCs. The CDR3 nucleotides read TGCAGCGTTGCGAGCGGGGGGAGTAATGAAAAACTGTTTTTT. Amino acids: CSVASGGSNEKLFF. The variable domain in full, with the rest retrieved from reference TRBV29-1 and TRBJ1-4, is SAVISQKPSRDICQRGTSLTIQCQVDSQVTMMFWYRQQPGQSLTLIATANQGSEATYESGFVIDKFPISRPNLTFSTLTVSNMSPEDSSIYLCSVASGGSNEKLFFGSGTQLSVL.